A selection of T cell receptor beta chains follows, all from one sample in a study of cytomegalovirus exposure and HLA in healthy donors. The protocol was immunoSEQ multiplex PCR, while the TCRdb copy is restricted to in-frame clones and leaves out a portion. The data show roughly 50,000 clones, with around 93% seen just once and more than 1.5% held by the top ten. The sample taken for sequencing was PBMCs. The receptors here all came from a woman aged 18 to 35 in good health and CMV-seropositive. Each CDR3 is given with its conserved first and last residue. The order of the fields is V gene, D gene, clone size, J gene, CDR3 DNA, CDR3 protein. A D gene is named only where the DNA matches it firmly. Rows may omit the clone size; those that give it use once, few, many or a size class.

>TRBV7-8|-|once|TRBJ1-2
TGTGCCAGCAGCTTAATGGATATACAGGGCAGGAGTGGCTACACCTTC
CASSLMDIQGRSGYTF
>TRBV7-9|-|-|TRBJ1-2
TGTGCCAGCAGCCCCCCACAGGGAGCTAACTATGGCTACACCTTC
CASSPPQGANYGYTF
>TRBV7-8|-|-|TRBJ1-1
TGTGCCAGCAGCTCAGGACACTCAGCAGGGACTGAAGCTTTCTTT
CASSSGHSAGTEAFF
>TRBV7-2|-|-|TRBJ2-2
TGTGCCAGCAGCTTAAGGCCTACAGGGCCGACCGGGGAGCTGTTTTTT
CASSLRPTGPTGELFF
>TRBV28|-|-|TRBJ2-1
TGTGCCAGCGGGGGGAACTACAATGAGCAGTTCTTC
CASGGNYNEQFF
>TRBV6-6|-|-|TRBJ2-5
TGTGCCAGCAGCCAACAGGGTCTGCCGCAAGAGACCCAGTACTTC
CASSQQGLPQETQYF
>TRBV5-6|-|medium-sized|TRBJ2-2
TGTGCCAGCAACTCAATGAGGGAGGGGGAGCTGTTTTTT
CASNSMREGELFF
>TRBV19|-|-|TRBJ1-3
TGTGCCAGTGGAACACGGAGCTCTGGAAACACCATATATTTT
CASGTRSSGNTIYF
>TRBV5-1|-|-|TRBJ2-1
TGCGCCAGCTCCTCACGGGGAGCTACCTACAATGAGCAGTTCTTC
CASSSRGATYNEQFF
>TRBV27|TRBD1|once|TRBJ1-3
TGTGCCAGTGTGGGGACAGGACGAAACACCATATATTTT
CASVGTGRNTIYF
>TRBV5-5|TRBD1|-|TRBJ2-7
TGTGCCAGCAGCTTCTGGGGGACAGGGATTAGGGAGCAGTACTTC
CASSFWGTGIREQYF
>TRBV18|-|once|TRBJ1-6
TGTGCCAGCTCACCACAGGGGTCGTACTCACCCCTCCACTTT
CASSPQGSYSPLHF
>TRBV9|-|-|TRBJ1-1
TGTGCCAGCAGCCCTGGTAGCTTCCCTGAAGCTTTCTTT
CASSPGSFPEAFF
>TRBV19|TRBD1|-|TRBJ1-1
TGTGCCAGTACGCCCGGGGACAGGATGAACACTGAAGCTTTCTTT
CASTPGDRMNTEAFF
>TRBV2|-|-|TRBJ1-2
TGTGCCAGCACCAGGGGTGATGGCTACACCTTC
CASTRGDGYTF
>TRBV5-1|TRBD2|-|TRBJ2-3
TGCGCCAGCAGCAAATCCGGGACTAGCGGCCTGGATACGCAGTATTTT
CASSKSGTSGLDTQYF
>TRBV5-1|-|-|TRBJ1-6
TGCGCCAGCAGCTTGGCCCCGGGTCAGCCCTCACCCCTCCACTTT
CASSLAPGQPSPLHF
>TRBV19|-|-|TRBJ2-1
TGTGCCAGTAGTATAGATCCGACCCGACGTAGCCTGTTCTTC
CASSIDPTRRSLFF
>TRBV18|-|-|TRBJ1-1
TGTGCCAGCTCCCCCGAGCGGGGCACTGAAGCTTTCTTT
CASSPERGTEAFF
>TRBV6-4|TRBD1|-|TRBJ1-1
TGTGCCAGCAGTGACTCGGGGACAGGGCCATTGAACACTGAAGCTTTCTTT
CASSDSGTGPLNTEAFF
>TRBV4-1|TRBD1|-|TRBJ1-1
TGCGCCAGCAGACTAACCAGGGGGGCAGGCACTGAAGCTTTCTTT
CASRLTRGAGTEAFF
>TRBV27|-|-|TRBJ1-2
TGTGCCAGCACTAATAACAGGGCTCGTGGCTACACCTTC
CASTNNRARGYTF
>TRBV6-4|TRBD1|-|TRBJ1-5
TGTGCCAGCAGTGACGTCTGCAGGGGGCGGCTATCTGAGGCCCAGCCCCAGCATTTT
CASSDVCRGRLSEAQPQHF
>TRBV11-2|-|-|TRBJ1-5
TGTGCCAGCAGCCCAGACAGCCTGCAGCCCCAGCATTTT
CASSPDSLQPQHF
>TRBV10-1|-|few|TRBJ1-4
TGCGCCAGCAGTGCCCGGAGGGGTGAAAAACTGTTTTTT
CASSARRGEKLFF
>TRBV5-5|TRBD2|medium-sized|TRBJ2-3
TGTGCCAGCAGCCCCTGGGTACTAGCGGGAGGAATAGATACGCAGTATTTT
CASSPWVLAGGIDTQYF
>TRBV7-2|TRBD1|-|TRBJ1-1
TGTGCCAGCAGCTCCTACAGGGGCACTGAAGCTTTCTTT
CASSSYRGTEAFF
>TRBV4-3|TRBD1|-|TRBJ1-2
TGCGCCAGCAGCCAAGGGGGGACAGGGAGCTATGGCTACACCTTC
CASSQGGTGSYGYTF
>TRBV11-2|TRBD1|-|TRBJ1-4
TGTGCCAGCAGCGGCCCCCGAGACAGGGGGGTAAAACTGTTTTTT
CASSGPRDRGVKLFF
>TRBV7-9|-|-|TRBJ2-7
TGTGCCAGCAGCTTAGCAGTCGCGTCCTACGAGCAGTACTTC
CASSLAVASYEQYF
>TRBV6-5|TRBD1|-|TRBJ1-2
TGTGCCAGCAGTTATGAGGTGACAGGGCCCGGCTACACCTTC
CASSYEVTGPGYTF
>TRBV2|TRBD1|-|TRBJ2-1
TGTGCCAGCAGTAGGGACAGGGGCTCCTACAATGAGCAGTTCTTC
CASSRDRGSYNEQFF
>TRBV7-2|TRBD1|-|TRBJ1-6
TGTGCCAGCAGCCCCCAAGGGGTTTTTTCGGGGACAGGCAATTCACCCCTCCACTTT
CASSPQGVFSGTGNSPLHF
>TRBV27|TRBD1|-|TRBJ2-7
TGTGCCAGCAGGCCCGAGACAGGGGTTAGCTCCTACGAGCAGTACTTC
CASRPETGVSSYEQYF
>TRBV5-1|TRBD2|-|TRBJ2-7
TGCGCCAGCAGCTTAACTAGCGGCTACGAGCAGTACTTC
CASSLTSGYEQYF
>TRBV13|TRBD1|-|TRBJ2-7
TGTGCCAGCAGCCGGGACAGCTCCTACGAGCAGTACTTC
CASSRDSSYEQYF
>TRBV7-3|TRBD2|-|TRBJ2-3
TGTGCCAGCAGCTTAACTTCGGGACTAGCGGGTCGGGGGAAGTATTTT
CASSLTSGLAGRGKYF
>TRBV5-1|TRBD2|-|TRBJ2-3
TGCGCCAGCAGCTTGACGACTAGCGGGGGGGCAGGAGATACGCAGTATTTT
CASSLTTSGGAGDTQYF
>TRBV7-9|-|-|TRBJ2-7
TGTGCCAGCAGCTTACCGAGGCACGAGCAGTACTTC
CASSLPRHEQYF
>TRBV19|TRBD1|-|TRBJ1-6
TGTGCCAGTAGTCCACCCGGGACAGGGGGCGATTCACCCCTCCACTTT
CASSPPGTGGDSPLHF
>TRBV4-1|-|-|TRBJ2-3
TGCGCCAGCAGCGAGGTTGGACTGCCGGACACAGATACGCAGTATTTT
CASSEVGLPDTDTQYF
>TRBV15|TRBD1|-|TRBJ2-3
TGTGCCACCAGCGGAGGGGCAGGACAGGGAACAGATACGCAGTATTTT
CATSGGAGQGTDTQYF